In this sample, the clone carrying this T cell receptor beta chain turned up many times. The data stem from a study of metastatic and nonmetastatic thyroid tumors. Study context: Comparison of repertoires was carried out across blood and tumor or nodule tissue from malignant and benign thyroid patients.

Germline V lookup: CDR1 DFQATT, CDR2 SNEGSKA (reference sequence). The CDR3 length is 14 residues. V was trimmed by 5 bases and J by 7 bases, leaving 18 bases between them. No treatment of any kind had been given to any patient before thyroid surgery. TCRdb re-called the PCR reads with MiXCR. The table shows about 31,000 clones, with roughly 19% occurring only once. The sequenced sample consisted of blood. The chain is built from TRBV20-1 and TRBJ2-4; no reliable D call. The source is a female donor with papillary thyroid cancer or a benign thyroid nodule (not recorded which). Some clones in this sample may be carry-over from other donors' samples. CDR3 residues: CSARPSRISNIQYF. The CDR3 DNA is TGCAGTGCTCGTCCCTCTAGGATCAGCAACATTCAGTACTTC.